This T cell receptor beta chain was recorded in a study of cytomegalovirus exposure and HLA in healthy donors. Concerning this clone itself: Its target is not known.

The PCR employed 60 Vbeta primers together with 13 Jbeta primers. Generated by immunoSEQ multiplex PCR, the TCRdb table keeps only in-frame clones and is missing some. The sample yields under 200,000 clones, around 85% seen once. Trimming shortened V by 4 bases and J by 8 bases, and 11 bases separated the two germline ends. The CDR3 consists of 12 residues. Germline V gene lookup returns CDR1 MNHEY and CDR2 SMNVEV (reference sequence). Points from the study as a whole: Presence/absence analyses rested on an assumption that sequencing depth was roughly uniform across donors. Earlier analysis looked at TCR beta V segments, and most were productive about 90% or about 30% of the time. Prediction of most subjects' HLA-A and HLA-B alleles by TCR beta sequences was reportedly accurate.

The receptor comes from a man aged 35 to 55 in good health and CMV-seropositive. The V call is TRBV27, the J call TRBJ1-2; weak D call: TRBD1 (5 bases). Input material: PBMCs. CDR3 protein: CASSSTVGGYTF. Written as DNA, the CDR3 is TGTGCCAGCAGTTCGACAGTTGGAGGCTACACCTTC.